The 11 T cell receptor beta chains listed next were all sequenced from one sample in a study of blood T cell repertoires in COVID-19. Data came from immunoSEQ multiplex PCR; TCRdb stores just in-frame clones and leaves some out. The sample gives 200,000 to 250,000 clones, around 85% of which show up once; around 6.5% is in the top ten. Sequenced sample: peripheral blood. The origin of the receptors is a man aged 60 to 69 with acute or convalescent COVID-19.

CDR3 protein: CSVPNNQGLPEAFF. Here the CDR3 DNA reads TGCAGCGTTCCGAACAACCAGGGTCTTCCTGAAGCTTTCTTT. This chain uses TRBV29-1 with TRBJ1-1; possible D gene TRBD1, 5 bases. Deletions cut 5 bases from V and 6 bases from J, with 19 bases between. The CDR3 runs 14 residues. Germline CDR1 is SQVTM and CDR2 is ANQGSEA.

The DNA of the CDR3 is TGCGCCAGCAGTACCGGGACAGCTAACTATGGCTACACCTTC. It encodes CASSTGTANYGYTF. The V call is TRBV5-1, the J call TRBJ1-2, with TRBD1 identical over 7 bases. The CDR3 has 14 residues. The V gene's germline CDR1 is SGHRS and CDR2 YFSETQ. Trimming took 5 bases from V and 0 from J; bases not matched to a gene: 4.

V is TRBV12-3 or TRBV12-4 and J is TRBJ2-3, with D hard to call. Trimming took off 6 bases at V and 5 bases at J, with 6 bases between the two ends. CDR3 length: 11 amino acids. CDR3 DNA sequence: TGTGCCAGCAGGGCCATAGATACGCAGTATTTT. Translating it yields CASRAIDTQYF.

This chain links TRBV9 with TRBJ1-5; maybe TRBD1 (6 bases). The CDR3 has 13 amino acids. From germline, CDR1 is SGDLS and CDR2 YYNGEE. Trimming stripped 2 bases from V and 5 bases from J, with 8 bases between. The CDR3 DNA sequence: TGTGCCAGCAGCGTGGACAGAGATCAGCCCCAGCATTTT. Encoded protein: CASSVDRDQPQHF. Filled out from reference TRBV9 and TRBJ1-5, the complete variable domain reads DSGVTQTPKHLITATGQRVTLRCSPRSGDLSVYWYQQSLDQGLQFLIQYYNGEERAKGNILERFSAQQFPDLHSELNLSSLELGDSALYFCASSVDRDQPQHFGDGTRLSIL.

This chain joins TRBV4-1 and TRBJ2-3; 10 nucleotides align to TRBD2. Germline values: CDR1 MGHRA, CDR2 YSYEKL. After removal of 0 bases from V and 3 bases from J, the junction contained 9 bases not matched to a gene. The CDR3 is made up of 18 amino acids. DNA for the CDR3: TGCGCCAGCAGCCAAGAGGGACCTGGACTAGCGGTGACAGATACGCAGTATTTT. This gives the protein CASSQEGPGLAVTDTQYF.

CDR3 nucleotides: TGTGCCAGCAGCTCTCGGACTAGCGGGTCCGGGGAGCTGTTTTTT. Its translation: CASSSRTSGSGELFF. This chain joins TRBV11-3 and TRBJ2-2, with 11 positions matching TRBD2. Trimming removed 4 bases from V and 6 bases from J; junction bases left unmatched: 4. Germline V gives CDR1 SGHNT, CDR2 YENEEA. This CDR3 is built from 15 residues.

The chain uses TRBV18 and TRBJ1-2; D not resolved. Germline lookup yields CDR1 KGHSH and CDR2 LQKENI. The V and J ends lost 2 bases and 1 base respectively, with 11 bases between them. The CDR3 contains 15 residues. CDR3 region: CASSPITANNYGYTF. As DNA, the CDR3 is TGTGCCAGCTCACCAATAACTGCCAATAACTATGGCTACACCTTC.

The rearrangement uses TRBV30 and TRBJ1-3; tentative D call: TRBD1 (5 bases). Trimming stripped 1 base from V and 1 base from J, with 8 bases between. Per the germline V gene, CDR1 is GTSNPN and CDR2 is SVGIG (reference sequence). The CDR3 consists of 14 residues. The CDR3 DNA reads as TGTGCCTGGAGTGCCCGGGGGTCTGGAAACACCATATATTTT. It yields the protein CAWSARGSGNTIYF.

This clone was picked up one time. The rearrangement joins TRBV4-2 to TRBJ2-7; the match to TRBD2 covers 11 bases. V shed 0 bases, J shed 1 base, and the junction held 8 bases outside the gene matches. Looked up from germline, CDR1 is LGHNA and CDR2 is YNFKEQ. The CDR3 covers 18 residues. The CDR3 sequence is CASSQDRTRLAGSYEQYF. Written as DNA, the CDR3 is TGTGCCAGCAGCCAAGATAGAACGAGACTAGCGGGATCCTACGAGCAGTACTTC.

J is TRBJ1-2 and V is TRBV30, with TRBD1 identical over 10 bases. With V trimmed by 6 bases and J by 4 bases, 11 bases remained unmatched. CDR3 length equals 15 residues. CDR1 and CDR2 (germline): GTSNPN, SVGIG (reference sequence). The CDR3 DNA follows: TGTGCCTGCCCGGGACAGGGGAGTTTCGGCTATGGCTACACCTTC. Translating it yields CACPGQGSFGYGYTF. The whole variable domain, filled in from reference TRBV30 and TRBJ1-2, reads SQTIHQWPATLVQPVGSPLSLECTVEGTSNPNLYWYRQAAGRGLQLLFYSVGIGQISSEVPQNLSASRPQDRQFILSSKKLLLSDSGFYLCACPGQGSFGYGYTFGSGTRLTVV.

The rearrangement uses TRBV27 and TRBJ2-7, with TRBD2 matching 12 bases. The CDR3 totals 18 residues. Germline V gene data show CDR1 as MNHEY and CDR2 as SMNVEV (reference sequence). With 2 bases clipped from V and 3 bases from J, the junction kept 11 bases outside the gene matches. In DNA form, the CDR3 reads TGTGCCAGCAGTTTAACTAGCGGGAGGCCCTCGTCCTTCTACGAGCAGTACTTC. It yields the protein CASSLTSGRPSSFYEQYF.